Given below is one T cell receptor beta chain in context. Its antigen is unknown. The data stem from a study of cytomegalovirus exposure and HLA in healthy donors. The wider study: Approximately 81% of roughly 430 genotyped donors fell in the Caucasian-associated ancestry cluster. Whole-study results and caveats: Association of 16,951 TCR beta sequences with HLA alleles was found at 0.05 false discovery rate in a later analysis. Cytomegalovirus status, reportedly, was diagnosed with high specificity and sensitivity by the classifier.

The primer mix had 60 Vbeta and 13 Jbeta primers. This table comes from immunoSEQ multiplex PCR, and its TCRdb copy is limited to in-frame clones, with some not included. The sample lists about 180,000 clones; roughly 80% were seen once. CDR3 length: 16 residues. After removal of 3 bases from V and 6 bases from J, the junction contained 6 bases not matched to a gene. The germline V gene has CDR1 SGDLS and CDR2 YYNGEE. Healthy bone marrow donors supplied every sample. What was sequenced was PBMCs. This chain uses TRBV9 with TRBJ2-1; 13 nucleotides match TRBD2. This sequence was found in a man aged 25-45 years in good health and CMV-seropositive. The DNA of the CDR3 is TGTGCCAGCAGCGCCGGCAGGACTAGCGGGGGCAATGAGCAGTTCTTC. Amino acids: CASSAGRTSGGNEQFF.